The rows below give T cell receptor beta chains drawn from one sample of a study of T cells in Graves' hyperthyroidism and ophthalmopathy. TCRdb passed the multiplex PCR reads through MiXCR, listing each CDR3 protein once. The sample has about 380,000 distinct CDR3 sequences, approximately 15% seen once; the top ten hold approximately 10%. Sequencing was done on a sample of blood. The receptor set was obtained from a woman between 55 and 75 years old with Graves' hyperthyroidism. Both conserved end residues are part of each CDR3. The D gene is left open where the match is weak. Size is omitted from some rows. Given values are once, few, many or a class for expanded clones.

cdr3_nt	cdr3_aa	d_call	v_call	j_call	clone_size
TGTGCCTGGAGCGGGGTTACCCCCTACAATGAGCAGTTCTTC	CAWSGVTPYNEQFF	NA	TRBV30	TRBJ2-1	many
TGTGCTAGCAGCCCACGGACTAGGGGACCCCGAGATACGCAGTATTTT	CASSPRTRGPRDTQYF	TRBD2	TRBV7-7	TRBJ2-3	NA
TGTGCCAGCAGTGATTTAGCGGGAGTTCCACGGACCCCCTACAATGAGCAGTTCTTC	CASSDLAGVPRTPYNEQFF	TRBD2	TRBV2	TRBJ2-1	many
TGCGCCAGCAGCTTGAACGGGTTATGGGGAACTGAAGCTTTCTTT	CASSLNGLWGTEAFF	NA	TRBV5-1	TRBJ1-1	many
TGCGCCAGCAGCCTAGGACGCCGGGAGTCCTCCTACAATGAGCAGTTCTTC	CASSLGRRESSYNEQFF	NA	TRBV5-1	TRBJ2-1	many
TGCAGTGCTCTCCGGCGGTCCTACAATGAGCAGTTCTTC	CSALRRSYNEQFF	NA	TRBV20-1	TRBJ2-1	many
TGCGCCAGCAGCCTTCGACAGGCGGGTTACAATGAGCAGTTCTTC	CASSLRQAGYNEQFF	NA	TRBV5-1	TRBJ2-1	NA
TGTGCCAGCAGTTACGAGCGGTCAGGGGGAGGCTACACCTTC	CASSYERSGGGYTF	TRBD1	TRBV6-6	TRBJ1-2	many
TGTGCCAGCAGTTTATCGTTTCCCTCTAGAGGGTATGGCTACACCTTC	CASSLSFPSRGYGYTF	NA	TRBV27	TRBJ1-2	many
TGTGCCAGCAGTTTATTCCTAGCGGGTGCCTACGAGCAGTACTTC	CASSLFLAGAYEQYF	TRBD2	TRBV27	TRBJ2-7	NA
TGTGCCAGCAGTGGGCGGATGCTCTCACCCCTCCACTTT	CASSGRMLSPLHF	NA	TRBV27	TRBJ1-6	many
TGTGCCACCAGTGGATCGGGACTAGCGGGAGGGAATAAGTTCTTC	CATSGSGLAGGNKFF	TRBD2	TRBV24-1	TRBJ2-1	many
TGTGCCAGCTCAAGACAGGGGTTTAACAATGAGCAGTTCTTC	CASSRQGFNNEQFF	TRBD1	TRBV18	TRBJ2-1	NA
TGTGCCAGCAGTAAAGACAGGGCGGGCTACGAGCAGTACTTC	CASSKDRAGYEQYF	TRBD1	TRBV6-1	TRBJ2-7	NA
TGTGCCAGCAGCCAAGCCGGGACTAGCGGGTCCTACGAGCAGTACTTC	CASSQAGTSGSYEQYF	TRBD2	TRBV4-2	TRBJ2-7	many
TGCAGTGCCCCGCAAGGACTAGCGGGAGTAAGGGAGCAGTTCTTC	CSAPQGLAGVREQFF	TRBD2	TRBV20-1	TRBJ2-1	few
TGTGCCAGCCAACTTGGGGGTCCGGGGGAGCAGTACTTC	CASQLGGPGEQYF	NA	TRBV12-3/TRBV12-4	TRBJ2-7	many
TGCGCCAGCAGCCCCCCTACCAGCGGGTCTGGCACAGATACGCAGTATTTT	CASSPPTSGSGTDTQYF	NA	TRBV5-1	TRBJ2-3	many
TGTGCCAGCAGGCCGGGACAGGGGGGCCCCGGGGAGCTGTTTTTT	CASRPGQGGPGELFF	TRBD1	TRBV5-5	TRBJ2-2	NA
TGTGCCAACAGGCATCCGGGACAGGGGGGGACCGGGGAGCTGTTTTTT	CANRHPGQGGTGELFF	TRBD1	TRBV6-2/TRBV6-3	TRBJ2-2	NA
TGTGCCAGCAGTTTGAGGACAGGGAATGGCTACACCTTC	CASSLRTGNGYTF	TRBD1	TRBV6-1	TRBJ1-2	many
TGTGCCTGGGGGCGGAACACTGAAGCTTTCTTT	CAWGRNTEAFF	NA	TRBV30	TRBJ1-1	NA
TGCGCCAGCAGCCAAGGCCAGGGAAAAGAAGCTTTCTTT	CASSQGQGKEAFF	NA	TRBV4-1	TRBJ1-1	NA
TGTGCCAGCAGCTTGAGGATAAGCGGGGAGAACACCGGGGAGCTGTTTTTT	CASSLRISGENTGELFF	TRBD2	TRBV5-6	TRBJ2-2	NA
TGTGCCAGCAGCGAAACCGGAGGAGATACGCAGTATTTT	CASSETGGDTQYF	NA	TRBV9	TRBJ2-3	NA
TGTGCCAGCAGCTTGACTAGCGGAGCTGGGAATGAGCAGTTCTTC	CASSLTSGAGNEQFF	TRBD2	TRBV7-9	TRBJ2-1	NA
TGTGCCAGCTCACCGCCGGACAGTGGAAACACCATATATTTT	CASSPPDSGNTIYF	NA	TRBV18	TRBJ1-3	few
TGTGCCAGCAGTAAGGACAGGCTCTTGAATGAGCAGTTCTTC	CASSKDRLLNEQFF	TRBD1	TRBV27	TRBJ2-1	NA
TGCGCCAGCAGCTGGGGCGGCCAAATCACAGATACGCAGTATTTT	CASSWGGQITDTQYF	NA	TRBV5-1	TRBJ2-3	NA
TGCGCCAGCAGCTCCGGACAGGGGGCATGGAATGAGCAGTTCTTC	CASSSGQGAWNEQFF	TRBD1	TRBV5-1	TRBJ2-1	many
TGTGCCAGCAGCTTAGTCGCGTTGTTGGCTCACGAGCAGTACTTC	CASSLVALLAHEQYF	NA	TRBV28	TRBJ2-7	NA
TGTGCCAGCAGCTCTTTTCTCGACTCCTACGAGCAGTACTTC	CASSSFLDSYEQYF	NA	TRBV5-6	TRBJ2-7	NA
TGTGCCAGCAGCGTGAGAGGGGATGAGCAGTTCTTC	CASSVRGDEQFF	NA	TRBV9	TRBJ2-1	few
TGCGCCAGCAGCCAAGCCGGGGGAAGCACAGATACGCAGTATTTT	CASSQAGGSTDTQYF	NA	TRBV4-1	TRBJ2-3	NA
TGTGCCAGCAGCTCGACGGAAGCCTACGAGCAGTACTTC	CASSSTEAYEQYF	NA	TRBV11-3	TRBJ2-7	many
TGCGCCAGCAGCTTCCTAGCGTCTTACAATGAGCAGTTCTTC	CASSFLASYNEQFF	NA	TRBV5-1	TRBJ2-1	few
TGTGCCAGCAGCCCCGGACAGGGATACTCGAACACTGAAGCTTTCTTT	CASSPGQGYSNTEAFF	TRBD1	TRBV11-3	TRBJ1-1	many
TGTGCCAGCAGTTTAGTAAGGGGGTATGGCTACACCTTC	CASSLVRGYGYTF	NA	TRBV12-3/TRBV12-4	TRBJ1-2	many
TGCGCCAGCAGCTTGAACCCATATTCATCCTACGAGCAGTACTTC	CASSLNPYSSYEQYF	NA	TRBV5-1	TRBJ2-7	many
TGTGCCAGCAGCCAAGATCGGGCGGGGGGCGATACGCAGTATTTT	CASSQDRAGGDTQYF	TRBD2	TRBV3-1	TRBJ2-3	many
TGTGCCAGCAGCATAACCGGGACTATCTACAATGAGCAGTTCTTC	CASSITGTIYNEQFF	TRBD2	TRBV7-2	TRBJ2-1	NA
TGTGCCAGCAGCTTAGTGGGGGGACACCCAGATACGCAGTATTTT	CASSLVGGHPDTQYF	NA	TRBV7-8	TRBJ2-3	many
TGTGCCACCCGAGGACCAGATACGCAGTATTTT	CATRGPDTQYF	NA	TRBV7-9	TRBJ2-3	many
TGTGCCAGCAGTATCGAGAGGGGGAAGCAGTACTTC	CASSIERGKQYF	NA	TRBV2	TRBJ2-7	many
TGCAGCGTGTCTCCGGGGGGGCCCTACGAGCAGTACTTC	CSVSPGGPYEQYF	TRBD2	TRBV29-1	TRBJ2-7	NA